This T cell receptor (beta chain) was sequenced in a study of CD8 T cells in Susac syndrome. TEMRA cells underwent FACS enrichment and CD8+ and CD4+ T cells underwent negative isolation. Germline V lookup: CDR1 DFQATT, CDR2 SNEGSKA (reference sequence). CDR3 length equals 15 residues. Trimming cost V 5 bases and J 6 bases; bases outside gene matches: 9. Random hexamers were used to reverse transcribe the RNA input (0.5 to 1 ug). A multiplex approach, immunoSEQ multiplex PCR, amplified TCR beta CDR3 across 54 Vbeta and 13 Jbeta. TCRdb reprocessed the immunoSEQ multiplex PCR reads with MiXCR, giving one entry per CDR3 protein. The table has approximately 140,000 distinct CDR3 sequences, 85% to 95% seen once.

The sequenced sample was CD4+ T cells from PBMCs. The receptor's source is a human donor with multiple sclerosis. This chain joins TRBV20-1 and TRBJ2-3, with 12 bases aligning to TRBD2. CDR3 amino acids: CSAEITSGRRDTQYF. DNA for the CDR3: TGCAGTGCTGAAATCACTAGCGGGAGGAGGGATACGCAGTATTTT.